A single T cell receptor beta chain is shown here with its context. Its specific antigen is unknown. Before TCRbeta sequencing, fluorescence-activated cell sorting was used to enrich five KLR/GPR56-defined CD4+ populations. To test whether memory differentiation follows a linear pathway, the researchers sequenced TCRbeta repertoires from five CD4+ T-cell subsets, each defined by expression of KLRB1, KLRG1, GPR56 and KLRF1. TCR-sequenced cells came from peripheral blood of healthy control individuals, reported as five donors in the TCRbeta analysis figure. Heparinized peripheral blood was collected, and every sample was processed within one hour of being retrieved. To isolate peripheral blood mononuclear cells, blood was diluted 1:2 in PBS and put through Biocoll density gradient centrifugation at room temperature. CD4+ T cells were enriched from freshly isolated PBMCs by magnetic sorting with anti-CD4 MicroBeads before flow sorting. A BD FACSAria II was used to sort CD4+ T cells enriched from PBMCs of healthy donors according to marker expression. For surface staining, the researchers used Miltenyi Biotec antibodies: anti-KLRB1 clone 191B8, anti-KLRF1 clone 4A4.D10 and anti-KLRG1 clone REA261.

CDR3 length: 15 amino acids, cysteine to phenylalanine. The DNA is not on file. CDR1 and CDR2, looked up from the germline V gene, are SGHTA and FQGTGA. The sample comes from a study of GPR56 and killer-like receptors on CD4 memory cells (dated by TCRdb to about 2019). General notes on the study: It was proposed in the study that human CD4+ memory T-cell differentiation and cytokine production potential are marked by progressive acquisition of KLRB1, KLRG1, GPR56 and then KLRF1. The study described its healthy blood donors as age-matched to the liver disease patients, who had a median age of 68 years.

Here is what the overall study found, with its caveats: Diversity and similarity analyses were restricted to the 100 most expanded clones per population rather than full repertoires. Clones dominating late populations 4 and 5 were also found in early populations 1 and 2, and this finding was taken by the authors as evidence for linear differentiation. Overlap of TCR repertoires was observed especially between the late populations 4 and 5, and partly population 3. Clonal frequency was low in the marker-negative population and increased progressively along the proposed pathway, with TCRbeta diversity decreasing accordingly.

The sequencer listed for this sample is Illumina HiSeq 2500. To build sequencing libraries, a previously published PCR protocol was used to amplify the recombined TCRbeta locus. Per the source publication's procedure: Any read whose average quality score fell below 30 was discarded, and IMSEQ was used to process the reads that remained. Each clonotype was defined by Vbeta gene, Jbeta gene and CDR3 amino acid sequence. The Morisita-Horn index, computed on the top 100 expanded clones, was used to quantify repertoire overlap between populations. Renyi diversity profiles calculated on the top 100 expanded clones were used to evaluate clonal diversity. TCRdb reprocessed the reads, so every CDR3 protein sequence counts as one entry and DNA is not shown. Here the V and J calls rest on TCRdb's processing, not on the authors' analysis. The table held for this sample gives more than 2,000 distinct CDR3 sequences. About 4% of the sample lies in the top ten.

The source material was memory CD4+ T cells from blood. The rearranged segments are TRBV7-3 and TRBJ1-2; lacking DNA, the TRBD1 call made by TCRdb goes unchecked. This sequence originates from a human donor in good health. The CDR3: CASSLTPGAAYGYTF.